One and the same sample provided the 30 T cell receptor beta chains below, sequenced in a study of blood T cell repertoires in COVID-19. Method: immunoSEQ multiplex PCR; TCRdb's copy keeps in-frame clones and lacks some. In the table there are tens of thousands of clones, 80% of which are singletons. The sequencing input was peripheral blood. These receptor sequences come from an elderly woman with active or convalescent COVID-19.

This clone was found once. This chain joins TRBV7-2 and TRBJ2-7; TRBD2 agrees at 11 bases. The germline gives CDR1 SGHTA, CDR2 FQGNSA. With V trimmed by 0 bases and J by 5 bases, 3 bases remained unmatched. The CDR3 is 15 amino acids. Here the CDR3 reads CASSLATSGTHEQYF. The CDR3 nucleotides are TGTGCCAGCAGCTTAGCGACTAGCGGGACCCACGAGCAGTACTTC.

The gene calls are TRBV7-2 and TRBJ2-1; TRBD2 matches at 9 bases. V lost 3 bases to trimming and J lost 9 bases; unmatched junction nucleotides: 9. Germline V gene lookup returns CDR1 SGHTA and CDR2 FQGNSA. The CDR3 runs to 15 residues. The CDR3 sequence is CASSLGTSPSGEQFF. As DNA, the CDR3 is TGTGCCAGCAGCTTGGGGACTAGCCCTAGCGGTGAGCAGTTCTTC.

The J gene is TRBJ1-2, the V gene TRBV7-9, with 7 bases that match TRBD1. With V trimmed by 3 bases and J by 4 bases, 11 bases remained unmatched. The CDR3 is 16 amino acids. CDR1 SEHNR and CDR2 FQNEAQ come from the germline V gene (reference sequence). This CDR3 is CASSFVRTGAAYGYTF. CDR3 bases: TGTGCCAGCAGCTTCGTACGCACAGGGGCAGCCTATGGCTACACCTTC.

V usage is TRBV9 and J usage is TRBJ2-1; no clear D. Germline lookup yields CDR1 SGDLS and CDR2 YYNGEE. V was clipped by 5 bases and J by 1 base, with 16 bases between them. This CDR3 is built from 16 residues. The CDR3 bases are TGTGCCAGCAGTGACACGATATCGGTATCCTACAATGAGCAGTTCTTC. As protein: CASSDTISVSYNEQFF.

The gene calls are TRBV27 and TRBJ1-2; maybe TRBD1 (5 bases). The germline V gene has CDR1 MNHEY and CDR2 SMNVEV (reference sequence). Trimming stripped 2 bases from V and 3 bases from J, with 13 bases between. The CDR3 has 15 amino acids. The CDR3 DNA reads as TGTGCCAGCAGTTTAGGGCGGGGGTGGGACTATGGCTACACCTTC. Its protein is CASSLGRGWDYGYTF.

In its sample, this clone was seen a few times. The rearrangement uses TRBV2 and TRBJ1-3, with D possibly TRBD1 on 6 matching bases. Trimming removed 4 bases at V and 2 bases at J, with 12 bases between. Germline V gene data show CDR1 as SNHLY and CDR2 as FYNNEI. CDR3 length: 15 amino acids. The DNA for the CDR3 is TGTGCCAGCAGTGTTAAAGGGGGGGCTGGAAACACCATATATTTT. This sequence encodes CASSVKGGAGNTIYF.

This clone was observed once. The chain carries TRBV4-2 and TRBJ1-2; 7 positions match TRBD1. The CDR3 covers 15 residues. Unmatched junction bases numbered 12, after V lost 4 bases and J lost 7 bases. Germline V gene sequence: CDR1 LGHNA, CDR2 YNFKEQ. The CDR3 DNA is TGTGCCAGCAGCCCCCCTAGTGAGGGGGCTCGTGGCTACACCTTC. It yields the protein CASSPPSEGARGYTF.

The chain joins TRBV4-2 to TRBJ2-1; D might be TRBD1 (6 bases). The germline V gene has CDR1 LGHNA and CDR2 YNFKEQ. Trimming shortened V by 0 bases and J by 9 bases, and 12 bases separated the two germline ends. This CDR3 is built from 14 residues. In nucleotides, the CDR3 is TGTGCCAGCAGCCAAGATCCGTTACAGGGTGAGCAGTTCTTC. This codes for CASSQDPLQGEQFF.

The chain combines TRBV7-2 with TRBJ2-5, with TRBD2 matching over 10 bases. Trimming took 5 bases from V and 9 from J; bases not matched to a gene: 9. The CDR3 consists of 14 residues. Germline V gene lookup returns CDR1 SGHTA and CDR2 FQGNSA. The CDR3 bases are TGTGCCAGCAGCCCGGGACTAGCGAAGAGGGCCCAGTACTTC. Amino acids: CASSPGLAKRAQYF.

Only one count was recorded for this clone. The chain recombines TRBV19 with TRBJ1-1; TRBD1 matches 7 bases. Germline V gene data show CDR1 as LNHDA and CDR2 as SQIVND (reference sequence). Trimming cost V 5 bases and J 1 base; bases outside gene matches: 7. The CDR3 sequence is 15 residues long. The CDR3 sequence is CASSFPGTENTEAFF. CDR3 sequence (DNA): TGTGCCAGTAGTTTCCCCGGGACAGAGAACACTGAAGCTTTCTTT.

CDR3 sequence reads: CASSFEGRVGKLFF. The CDR3 DNA follows: TGTGCCAGCAGTTTTGAGGGTAGGGTTGGAAAACTGTTTTTT. This sequence joins TRBV27 and TRBJ1-4, with D unclear. The V end lost 3 bases, the J end lost 10 bases, and 15 bases lay between the germline ends. The CDR3 spans 14 residues. The V gene's germline CDR1 is MNHEY and CDR2 SMNVEV (reference sequence).

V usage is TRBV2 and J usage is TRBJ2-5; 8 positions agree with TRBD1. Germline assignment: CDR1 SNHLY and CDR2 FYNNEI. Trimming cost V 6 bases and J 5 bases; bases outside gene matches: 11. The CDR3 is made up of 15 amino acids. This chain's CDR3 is CASRAQGAPRETQYF. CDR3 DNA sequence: TGTGCCAGCAGAGCCCAGGGGGCCCCGAGGGAGACCCAGTACTTC.

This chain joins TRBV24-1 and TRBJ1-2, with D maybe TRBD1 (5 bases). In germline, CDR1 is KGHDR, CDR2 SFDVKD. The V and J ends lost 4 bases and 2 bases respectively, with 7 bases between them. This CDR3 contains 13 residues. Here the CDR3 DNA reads TGTGCCACCAGTGAAGCAGGGAACTATGGCTACACCTTC. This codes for CATSEAGNYGYTF.

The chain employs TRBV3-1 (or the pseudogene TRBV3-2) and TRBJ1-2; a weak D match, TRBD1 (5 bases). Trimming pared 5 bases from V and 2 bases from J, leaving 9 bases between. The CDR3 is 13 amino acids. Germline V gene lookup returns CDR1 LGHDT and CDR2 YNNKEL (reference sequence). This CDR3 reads CASSLQVNYGYTF. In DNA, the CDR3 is TGTGCCAGCAGCTTACAGGTGAACTATGGCTACACCTTC.

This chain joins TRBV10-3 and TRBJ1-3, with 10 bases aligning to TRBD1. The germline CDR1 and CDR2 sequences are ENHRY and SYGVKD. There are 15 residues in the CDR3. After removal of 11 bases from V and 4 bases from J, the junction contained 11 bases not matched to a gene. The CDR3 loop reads CAGGGRDRGGNTIYF. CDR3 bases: TGTGCCGGCGGGGGTCGGGACAGGGGAGGAAACACCATATATTTT.

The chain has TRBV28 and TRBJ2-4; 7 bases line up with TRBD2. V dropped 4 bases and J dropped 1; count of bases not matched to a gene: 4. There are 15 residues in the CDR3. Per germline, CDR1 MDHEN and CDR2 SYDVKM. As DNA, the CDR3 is TGTGCCAGCAGTTCAGCGGGGAGTGCCAAAAACATTCAGTACTTC. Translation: CASSSAGSAKNIQYF.

The DNA of the CDR3 is TGTGCCAGCAGCCAAAAAAGCGGGTTCTCTGGAAACACCATATATTTT. It codes for CASSQKSGFSGNTIYF. The chain links TRBV3-1 (or the pseudogene TRBV3-2) to TRBJ1-3, with D uncertain. V shed 2 bases and J shed 0 bases, with 11 bases lying between them. This CDR3 is 16 amino acids long. Per germline, CDR1 LGHDT and CDR2 YNNKEL (reference sequence).

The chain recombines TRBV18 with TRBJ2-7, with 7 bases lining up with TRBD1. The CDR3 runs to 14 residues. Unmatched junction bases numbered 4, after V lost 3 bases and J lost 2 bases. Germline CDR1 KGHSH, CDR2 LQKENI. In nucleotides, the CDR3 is TGTGCCAGCTCACCGGGACAGAAAACCTACGAGCAGTACTTC. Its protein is CASSPGQKTYEQYF.

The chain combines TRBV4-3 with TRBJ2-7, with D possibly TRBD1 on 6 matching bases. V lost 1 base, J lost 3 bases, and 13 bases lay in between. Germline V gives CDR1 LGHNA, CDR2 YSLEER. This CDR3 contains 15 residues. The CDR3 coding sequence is TGCGCCAGCAGCCAAGTGACACAGGGTAGCTACGAGCAGTACTTC. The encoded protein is CASSQVTQGSYEQYF.

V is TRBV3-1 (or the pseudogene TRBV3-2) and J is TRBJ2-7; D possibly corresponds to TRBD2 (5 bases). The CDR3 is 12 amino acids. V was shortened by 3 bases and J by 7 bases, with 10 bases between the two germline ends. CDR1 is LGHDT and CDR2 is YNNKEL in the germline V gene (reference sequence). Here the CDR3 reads CASSQPPGEQYF. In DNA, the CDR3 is TGTGCCAGCAGCCAGCCCCCGGGGGAGCAGTACTTC.

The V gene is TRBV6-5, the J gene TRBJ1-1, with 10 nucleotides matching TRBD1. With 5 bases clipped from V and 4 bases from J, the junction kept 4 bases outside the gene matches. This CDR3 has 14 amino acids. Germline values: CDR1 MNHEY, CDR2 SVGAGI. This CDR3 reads CASSQRTGGTEAFF. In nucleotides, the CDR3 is TGTGCCAGCAGTCAACGGACAGGGGGCACTGAAGCTTTCTTT.

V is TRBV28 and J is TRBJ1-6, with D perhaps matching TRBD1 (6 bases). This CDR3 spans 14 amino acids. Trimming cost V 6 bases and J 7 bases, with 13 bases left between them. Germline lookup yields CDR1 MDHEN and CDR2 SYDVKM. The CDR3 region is CASSQDRPNSPLHF. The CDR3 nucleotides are TGTGCCAGCAGCCAAGACAGGCCGAATTCACCCCTCCACTTT.

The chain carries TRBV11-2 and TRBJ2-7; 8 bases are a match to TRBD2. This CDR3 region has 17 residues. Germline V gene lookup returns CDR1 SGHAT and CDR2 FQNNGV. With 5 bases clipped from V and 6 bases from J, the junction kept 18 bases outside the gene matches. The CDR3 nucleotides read TGTGCCAGCAGCCGGGGCAATAGCGGGGCTGCGCCCTCCGAGCAGTACTTC. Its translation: CASSRGNSGAAPSEQYF. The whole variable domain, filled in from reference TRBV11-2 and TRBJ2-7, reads EAGVAQSPRYKIIEKRQSVAFWCNPISGHATLYWYQQILGQGPKLLIQFQNNGVVDDSQLPKDRFSAERLKGVDSTLKIQPAKLEDSAVYLCASSRGNSGAAPSEQYFGPGTRLTVT.

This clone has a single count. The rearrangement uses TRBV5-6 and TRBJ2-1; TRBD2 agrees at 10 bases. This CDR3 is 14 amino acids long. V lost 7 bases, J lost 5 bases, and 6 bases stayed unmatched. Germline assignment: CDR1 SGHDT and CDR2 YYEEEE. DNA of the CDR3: TGTGCCAGCGAGAGGACTAGCGGAGACAATGAGCAGTTCTTC. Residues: CASERTSGDNEQFF. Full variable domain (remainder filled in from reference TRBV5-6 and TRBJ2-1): DAGVTQSPTHLIKTRGQQVTLRCSPKSGHDTVSWYQQALGQGPQFIFQYYEEEERQRGNFPDRFSGHQFPNYSSELNVNALLLGDSALYLCASERTSGDNEQFFGPGTRLTVL.

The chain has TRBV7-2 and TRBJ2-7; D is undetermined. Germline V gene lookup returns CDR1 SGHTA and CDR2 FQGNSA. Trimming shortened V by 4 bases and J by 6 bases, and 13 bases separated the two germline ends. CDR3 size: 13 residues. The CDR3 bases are TGTGCCAGCAGCTCAGGCGTGAGTGGCGAGCAGTACTTC. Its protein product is CASSSGVSGEQYF.

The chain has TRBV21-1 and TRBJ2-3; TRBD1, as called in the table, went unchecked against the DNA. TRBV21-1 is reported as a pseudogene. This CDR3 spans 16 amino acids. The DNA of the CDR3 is TGTGCCAGCAGCAAATGCTGCAAGGGGAACACAGATACGCAGTATTTT. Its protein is CASSKCCKGNTDTQYF.

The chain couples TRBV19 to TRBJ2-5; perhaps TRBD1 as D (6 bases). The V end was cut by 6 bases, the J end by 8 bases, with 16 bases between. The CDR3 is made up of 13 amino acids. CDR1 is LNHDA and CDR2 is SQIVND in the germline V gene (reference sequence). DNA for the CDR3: TGTGCCAGTAGGGACAGCCCAGGGAGTACCCAGTACTTC. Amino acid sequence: CASRDSPGSTQYF.

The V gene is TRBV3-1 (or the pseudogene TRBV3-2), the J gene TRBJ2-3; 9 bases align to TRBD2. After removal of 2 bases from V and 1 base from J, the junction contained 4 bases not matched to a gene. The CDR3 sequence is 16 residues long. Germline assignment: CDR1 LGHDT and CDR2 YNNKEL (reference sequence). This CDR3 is CASSQTQRGGTDTQYF. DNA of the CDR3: TGTGCCAGCAGCCAAACCCAGCGGGGGGGCACAGATACGCAGTATTTT.

The chain's CDR3 is CASSFQQGYEQYF. CDR3 nucleotides: TGTGCCAGCAGTTTCCAACAGGGGTACGAGCAGTACTTC. V and J are TRBV27 and TRBJ2-7; 7 bases map to TRBD1. V was clipped by 3 bases and J by 4 bases; unmatched bases: 3. There are 13 residues in the CDR3. CDR1 is MNHEY and CDR2 is SMNVEV in the germline V gene (reference sequence).

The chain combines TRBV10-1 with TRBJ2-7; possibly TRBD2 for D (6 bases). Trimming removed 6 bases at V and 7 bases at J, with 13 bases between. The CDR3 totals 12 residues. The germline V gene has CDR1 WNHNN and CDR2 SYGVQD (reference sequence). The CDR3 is CASRPAGSEQYF. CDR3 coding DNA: TGCGCCAGCAGACCCGCCGGGAGTGAGCAGTACTTC.